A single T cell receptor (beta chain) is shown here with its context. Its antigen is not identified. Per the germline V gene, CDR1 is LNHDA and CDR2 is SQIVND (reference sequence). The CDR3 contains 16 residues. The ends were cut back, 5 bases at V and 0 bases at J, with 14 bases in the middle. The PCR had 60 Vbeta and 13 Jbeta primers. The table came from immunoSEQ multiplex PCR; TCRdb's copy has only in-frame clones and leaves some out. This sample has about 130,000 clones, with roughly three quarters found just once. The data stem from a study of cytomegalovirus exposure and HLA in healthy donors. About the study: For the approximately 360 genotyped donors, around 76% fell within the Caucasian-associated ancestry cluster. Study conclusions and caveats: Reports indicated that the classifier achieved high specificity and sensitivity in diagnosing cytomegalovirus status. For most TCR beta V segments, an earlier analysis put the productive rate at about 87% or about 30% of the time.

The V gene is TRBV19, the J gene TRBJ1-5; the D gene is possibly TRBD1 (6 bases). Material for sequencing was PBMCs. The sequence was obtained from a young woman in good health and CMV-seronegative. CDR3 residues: CASSVTGTYSNQPQHF. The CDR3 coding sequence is TGTGCCAGTAGTGTGACAGGTACCTATAGCAATCAGCCCCAGCATTTT.